The next 26 T cell receptor beta chains were all read from a single sample in a study of T cell responses to AZD1222 COVID-19 vaccine. Assay: immunoSEQ multiplex PCR; the TCRdb copy retains only in-frame clones and omits some. The sample lists tens of thousands of clones; approximately 83% were seen once. This material consisted of peripheral blood, taken on day 0 of AZD1222 vaccination. These TCRs come from an adult in good health.

The CDR3 protein is CASSLEVPGHSYTF. The CDR3 DNA is TGTGCCAGCAGCTTAGAAGTCCCGGGACATAGCTACACCTTC. The chain recombines TRBV7-9 with TRBJ1-2, with a tentative D call TRBD1 (6 bases). Trimming stripped 1 base from V and 9 bases from J, with 15 bases between. The CDR3 length is 14 residues. In germline, CDR1 is SEHNR, CDR2 FQNEAQ (reference sequence).

CDR3 residues: CASRGQPQHF. In DNA form, the CDR3 reads TGCGCCAGCAGGGGTCAGCCCCAGCATTTT. This rearrangement joins TRBV23-1 to TRBJ1-5; the D is unclear. TRBV23-1 counts as an open reading frame of uncertain function. CDR3 length: 10 amino acids. The ends were cut back, 6 bases at V and 6 bases at J, with 3 bases in the middle.

V usage is TRBV7-9 and J usage is TRBJ1-1; the D gene is possibly TRBD1 (6 bases). V was shortened by 4 bases and J by 0 bases, with 12 bases between the two germline ends. Germline V gene lookup returns CDR1 SEHNR and CDR2 FQNEAQ (reference sequence). The CDR3 consists of 15 residues. CDR3 in amino acids: CASSYEQGMNTEAFF. The CDR3 nucleotides read TGTGCCAGCAGCTATGAACAGGGCATGAACACTGAAGCTTTCTTT.

The chain couples TRBV28 to TRBJ1-1; no definite D call. The germline CDR1 and CDR2 sequences are MDHEN and SYDVKM. Trimming removed 5 bases at V and 8 bases at J, with 6 bases between. The CDR3 is 10 residues long. The CDR3 nucleotides read TGTGCCAGCAGTAGGGTCGAAGCTTTCTTT. The encoded protein is CASSRVEAFF.

V is TRBV12-3 or TRBV12-4 and J is TRBJ1-1; D is uncertain. This CDR3 comprises 13 residues. Between the trimmed V and J ends, which lost 7 bases and 1 base, there was a span of 10 bases. The CDR3 reads CASTPTRNTEAFF. CDR3 nucleotide sequence: TGTGCCAGCACCCCGACAAGGAACACTGAAGCTTTCTTT.

The rearrangement uses TRBV28 and TRBJ2-1, with D hard to call. V was cut by 3 bases and J by 7 bases, with 7 bases left in between. The CDR3 length is 12 residues. Germline V lookup: CDR1 MDHEN, CDR2 SYDVKM. CDR3 protein: CASSLGLNEQFF. For the CDR3, the DNA is TGTGCCAGCAGTTTGGGTTTAAATGAGCAGTTCTTC. Variable domain in full (rest from reference TRBV28 and TRBJ2-1): DVKVTQSSRYLVKRTGEKVFLECVQDMDHENMFWYRQDPGLGLRLIYFSYDVKMKEKGDIPEGYSVSREKKERFSLILESASTNQTSMYLCASSLGLNEQFFGPGTRLTVL.

The chain recombines TRBV7-2 with TRBJ1-2, with D maybe TRBD1 (5 bases). The CDR3 extends over 15 amino acids. Germline CDR1 is SGHTA and CDR2 is FQGNSA. Trimming took off 1 base at V and 8 bases at J, with 17 bases between the two ends. The CDR3 nucleotides are TGTGCCAGCAGCTTAGTAGGCGGGACCCAACAGGGCTACACCTTC. Amino acids: CASSLVGGTQQGYTF.

The chain joins TRBV5-1 to TRBJ1-1; D not certain. There are 13 residues in the CDR3. Trimming removed 3 bases at V and 3 bases at J, with 9 bases between. Germline CDR1 and CDR2: SGHRS and YFSETQ. The CDR3 sequence: CASSSATYTEAFF. The CDR3 nucleotides read TGCGCCAGCAGCTCGGCGACTTACACTGAAGCTTTCTTT.

J is TRBJ2-3 and V is TRBV7-2; D gene ambiguous. The V and J ends lost 1 base and 2 bases respectively, with 13 bases between them. The CDR3 has 16 residues. Per the germline V gene, CDR1 is SGHTA and CDR2 is FQGNSA. The CDR3 loop reads CASSLGWSSDTDTQYF. Written as DNA, the CDR3 is TGTGCCAGCAGCTTAGGCTGGTCCTCCGACACAGATACGCAGTATTTT.

For this clone: The same CDR3 is also encoded by other DNA sequences in this sample. This chain connects TRBV18 to TRBJ1-1; 10 bases align to TRBD1. The V segment lost 3 bases and the J segment 5 bases; nucleotides outside the gene matches: 0. This CDR3 comprises 13 residues. Germline V gives CDR1 KGHSH, CDR2 LQKENI. CDR3 in DNA: TGTGCCAGCTCACCGGGACAGGGGACTGAAGCTTTCTTT. Its protein is CASSPGQGTEAFF.

The chain carries TRBV30 and TRBJ2-1; 12 bases agree with TRBD2. Trimming at V came to 0 bases and at J to 9 bases, leaving 12 bases not matched to a gene. The CDR3 length is 17 residues. Germline CDR1 and CDR2: GTSNPN and SVGIG (reference sequence). CDR3 nucleotide sequence: TGTGCCTGGAGTGTAGTTGCTAGCGGGAGGGTTTTGGGTGAGCAGTTCTTC. Protein: CAWSVVASGRVLGEQFF. Full variable domain (missing parts from reference TRBV30 and TRBJ2-1): SQTIHQWPATLVQPVGSPLSLECTVEGTSNPNLYWYRQAAGRGLQLLFYSVGIGQISSEVPQNLSASRPQDRQFILSSKKLLLSDSGFYLCAWSVVASGRVLGEQFFGPGTRLTVL.

The gene calls are TRBV6-5 and TRBJ1-1; D is uncertain. V lost 7 bases and J 0 bases, leaving 9 bases between the germline ends. Germline lookup yields CDR1 MNHEY and CDR2 SVGAGI. There are 13 residues in the CDR3. The CDR3 bases are TGTGCCAGCACCGATGGAATGAACACTGAAGCTTTCTTT. Translated, it gives CASTDGMNTEAFF.

CDR3 DNA sequence: TGTGCCAGCAGCCAAGCCGGGACAAAAGGATACGAGCAGTACTTC. It is translated as CASSQAGTKGYEQYF. J is TRBJ2-7 and V is TRBV4-2; a weak D match, TRBD1 (6 bases). V shed 1 base and J shed 4 bases, with 14 bases lying between them. From germline, CDR1 is LGHNA and CDR2 YNFKEQ. The CDR3 is 15 residues long.

This clone has only one observation. The chain combines TRBV10-3 with TRBJ2-5; D is possibly TRBD1 (5 bases). Germline V gene data show CDR1 as ENHRY and CDR2 as SYGVKD. The V end lost 4 bases, the J end lost 5 bases, and 17 bases lay between the germline ends. CDR3 length: 15 residues. CDR3 protein: CAISVSDTPVETQYF. DNA for the CDR3: TGTGCCATCAGTGTATCGGACACCCCTGTGGAGACCCAGTACTTC.

This clone was picked up one time. The rearrangement joins TRBV12-3 or TRBV12-4 to TRBJ1-4; D perhaps matches TRBD1 (5 bases). The V and J ends lost 3 bases and 7 bases respectively, with 6 bases between them. The CDR3 is made up of 12 amino acids. The CDR3 region is CASSFRVEKLFF. CDR3 nucleotide sequence: TGTGCCAGCAGTTTCAGGGTTGAAAAACTGTTTTTT.

The CDR3, as DNA: TGTGCCAGCAGCCGTCCCCGGACGGTGAACACTGAAGCTTTCTTT. It translates to CASSRPRTVNTEAFF. The chain uses TRBV4-2 and TRBJ1-1; D is uncertain. This CDR3 has 15 amino acids. Germline CDR1 reads LGHNA; CDR2 reads YNFKEQ. V lost 4 bases and J lost 0, with 12 bases in between.

This chain joins TRBV19 and TRBJ2-1; 7 nucleotides agree with TRBD1. Germline CDR1 LNHDA, CDR2 SQIVND (reference sequence). The J segment lost 1 base and the V segment lost 6 bases, leaving 9 bases of the junction unmatched. The CDR3 is 16 residues long. The CDR3: CASRPEQGWSYNEQFF. The CDR3 DNA is TGTGCCAGTAGACCCGAACAGGGGTGGTCCTACAATGAGCAGTTCTTC.

The chain employs TRBV28 and TRBJ2-7, with TRBD2 matching over 9 bases. The CDR3 consists of 17 residues. Trimming took 5 bases from V and 2 from J; bases not matched to a gene: 13. The V gene's germline CDR1 is MDHEN and CDR2 SYDVKM. The CDR3 bases are TGTGCCAGCAGTCCCCCCGTTCTAGCGGGGTCGCCCTACGAGCAGTACTTC. It is translated as CASSPPVLAGSPYEQYF.

The chain uses TRBV29-1 and TRBJ1-1, with D perhaps TRBD1 (6 bases). Trimming cost V 1 base and J 5 bases, with 23 bases left between them. The CDR3 contains 17 residues. Germline V gives CDR1 SQVTM, CDR2 ANQGSEA. CDR3 DNA: TGCAGCGTTGAAGGGGGTCCCTCTTACAGGGAATCGACTGAAGCTTTCTTT. It yields the protein CSVEGGPSYRESTEAFF.

The rearrangement links TRBV9 to TRBJ1-1, with TRBD1 as a possible D gene (5 bases). The CDR3 covers 14 residues. Germline loops: CDR1 SGDLS, CDR2 YYNGEE. V gave up 4 bases and J gave up 1 base, with 11 bases separating them. The CDR3: CASSRVGGNTEAFF. The CDR3 nucleotides are TGTGCCAGCAGCCGAGTCGGGGGGAACACTGAAGCTTTCTTT.

The genes are TRBV2 and TRBJ1-1; D is unclear. Trimming shortened V by 8 bases and J by 8 bases, and 12 bases separated the two germline ends. Looked up from germline, CDR1 is SNHLY and CDR2 is FYNNEI. This CDR3 has 11 amino acids. The DNA for the CDR3 is TGTGCCAGCCTGAGGTCGCGGGAAGCTTTCTTT. Translation: CASLRSREAFF.

The genes are TRBV29-1 and TRBJ2-7, with D possibly called TRBD1 or TRBD2 (6 bases each). The CDR3 is 14 residues long. Trimming took off 1 base at V and 7 bases at J, with 17 bases between the two ends. CDR1 and CDR2 (germline): SQVTM, ANQGSEA. The CDR3 region has the DNA TGCAGCGTTGAAGGACTTTGGGGGGCTGGGGAGCAGTACTTC. This codes for CSVEGLWGAGEQYF.

The chain links TRBV4-2 to TRBJ1-3; no clear D gene. This CDR3 has 14 residues. The germline gives CDR1 LGHNA, CDR2 YNFKEQ. Trimming cost V 0 bases and J 4 bases, with 7 bases left between them. CDR3 nucleotides: TGTGCCAGCAGCCAAGATCCCTCCGGAAACACCATATATTTT. It encodes CASSQDPSGNTIYF.

The CDR3 loop reads CASSRIEGVTDTQYF. CDR3 sequence (DNA): TGTGCCAGCAGCCGGATAGAGGGGGTCACAGATACGCAGTATTTT. V and J are TRBV5-4 and TRBJ2-3, with D perhaps TRBD1 (6 bases). Germline V CDR1 and CDR2: SGHNT, YYREEE (reference sequence). The CDR3 totals 15 residues. V lost 4 bases and J 2 bases, leaving 14 bases between the germline ends.

The chain couples TRBV28 to TRBJ1-5; D is ambiguous. V was cut by 8 bases and J by 5 bases, with 10 bases left in between. Looked up from germline, CDR1 is MDHEN and CDR2 is SYDVKM. CDR3 length: 12 amino acids. CDR3 residues: CASGSDHQPQHF. The CDR3 bases are TGTGCCAGCGGCAGTGACCATCAGCCCCAGCATTTT.

This clone has only a few counts. The chain joins TRBV24-1 to TRBJ2-7; the D is unclear. CDR3 length: 13 amino acids. The V and J ends lost 4 bases and 0 bases respectively, with 6 bases between them. The germline gives CDR1 KGHDR, CDR2 SFDVKD. The CDR3 region is CATSDRSSYEQYF. The CDR3 nucleotides are TGTGCCACCAGTGACAGGAGCTCCTACGAGCAGTACTTC.